This T cell receptor (beta chain) came from a study of blood T cell repertoires in COVID-19. Deletions cut 3 bases from V and 0 bases from J, with 6 bases between. Germline V gene sequence: CDR1 DFQATT, CDR2 SNEGSKA (reference sequence). There are 13 residues in the CDR3. Method: immunoSEQ multiplex PCR; TCRdb's copy keeps in-frame clones and lacks some. Among 400,000 or so clones, over 75% were seen once, and the ten largest hold approximately 1.5%. This clone was seen a few times. This TCR was sampled from a woman in her 40s with COVID-19, enrolled during active disease. Source material: peripheral blood. This chain connects TRBV20-1 to TRBJ1-3; D remains unclear. Here the CDR3 reads CSASSLSGNTIYF. The CDR3 bases are TGCAGTGCTAGTTCCCTCTCTGGAAACACCATATATTTT.